The subject of this entry is one TCR beta chain. Its antigen is unidentified. The V end lost 4 bases, the J end lost 6 bases, and 18 bases lay between the germline ends. This CDR3 comprises 15 residues. Germline V gene sequence: CDR1 SGHRS, CDR2 YFSETQ. Donors were systemically healthy Caucasian individuals from Russia aged 6 to 90 years. Using a J-beta primer mix together with a sample-barcoded 5' primer, a second PCR was run for 7 to 11 cycles. Individual samples furnished no less than 2.5 million CDR3-containing paired-end reads apiece. TCRdb re-derived calls from the 5' RACE reads in MiXCR, one entry per CDR3 protein. The sample has about 1.1 million distinct CDR3 sequences, roughly two fifths seen once. The sample originates from a study of blood T cells in healthy people across ages. General observations from the study: Unsorted PBMCs ruled out conclusive naive versus antigen-experienced comparison. Unknown donor CMV status possibly confounded expanded clonotype changes.

The rearrangement uses TRBV5-1 and TRBJ2-3; TRBD1 might be the D (5 bases). This clonotype was obtained from a man aged 18 to 35 in good health. The sequencing input was blood. Here the CDR3 reads CASSPKDRSGDTQYF. CDR3 DNA sequence: TGCGCCAGCAGCCCGAAAGACAGATCCGGGGATACGCAGTATTTT.